This TCR beta chain was observed in a study of T cells in Graves' hyperthyroidism and ophthalmopathy (dated by TCRdb to between 2018 and 2021). Context from the whole study: Peripheral blood was sampled at the time of initial diagnosis, prior to any treatment. To identify distinguishing TCR V-J signatures, a discovery cohort of about 95 patients was used, comprising approximately 40 with Graves' ophthalmopathy and roughly 60 with stable Graves' hyperthyroidism. An independent validation cohort of about 19 hyperthyroidism patients and 17 patients who later progressed to ophthalmopathy tested prospective prediction of ophthalmopathy. The roughly 90 discovery patients were divided at random into training and test sets in a 7:3 ratio. The study also compared thyroid tissue and blood T-cell repertoires from five or six Graves' hyperthyroidism patients. Once sampling was done, hyperthyroidism patients were given methimazole at a starting dose of 30 mg daily, whereas ophthalmopathy patients were given high-dose intravenous methylprednisolone. TCR Vbeta CDR3 sequencing of approximately 140 peripheral blood samples (over 40 ophthalmopathy, about 75 hyperthyroidism and around 17 progressor patients) is reported in the paper. What the study reported, not specific to this receptor: In validation, the model predicted progression to ophthalmopathy with over 65% sensitivity and about 72% specificity, a median of roughly seven months before onset. A 13 V-J signature model separated ophthalmopathy from stable hyperthyroidism, with 87.88% sensitivity and 81% to 82% specificity in cross-validation and 80%/75% in testing. Sample size was not statistically predetermined, and investigators were not blinded to group allocation. Most expanded thyroid clonotypes (frequency above 0.001) were also found in blood, which suggests that blood repertoires may mirror thyroid immune responses.

This clonotype was seen ten or more times. No antigen is known for it. Per-base qualities were not stored, and no clone one base away is much larger. Graves' hyperthyroidism was defined as stable when no progression to ophthalmopathy occurred over 18 months of follow-up. Hyperthyroidism patients were newly diagnosed, had a disease duration of under 2 months, and were aged 18 to 65 years. Exclusion was applied to patients with uncontrolled infections, other autoimmune diseases, pregnancy or lactation. Clinical symptoms, serum thyroxine and TRAb, thyroid ultrasound, and orbital computed tomography formed the basis for the diagnoses. PBMCs were separated from under 12 ml of fresh peripheral blood using Ficoll-Paque density gradient centrifugation. Total RNA was extracted using Trizol reagent, and RNA quality was assessed on an Agilent 2100 Bioanalyzer. The CDR3, cysteine through phenylalanine, is 17 amino acids long. CDR3 DNA is the only sequence kept; it has 51 bases, read in frame from the first base. V is pruned by 0 bases and J by 4 bases, leaving 5 bases of the junction without a gene match. Sequences MGHRA (CDR1) and YSYEKL (CDR2) are obtained from the germline V gene.

The TCR beta CDR3 regions were amplified from the RNA transcripts. The TCR CDR3 was subjected to a first round of RT-PCR using the HTBI primer set and the Qiagen OneStep RT-PCR kit. The libraries were constructed in a second round of multiplex PCR and then size-selected and purified. Libraries were sequenced paired-end with 100 bp reads on an Illumina HiSeq2000. In the source study's methods: SOAPnuke was used to process the raw data, throwing out any read that contained adapters or uncalled bases, had a mean Phred below 15, or lacked an exact constant-primer or identifier match. COPE v1.2.5 was used to merge the high-quality paired reads, and each unique nucleotide sequence was defined as a clonotype. MiTCR v1.1 was used to align clonotypes to the IMGT TRBV, TRBD and TRBJ reference segments. Analysis was restricted to V-J combinations with a frequency above 0.0001, which covered about 99% of repertoires. The TCS score was defined as the ratio of F50 (clonal expansion) to E x V (chaos), calculated using BLOSUM62-based TCRdist between CDR3 peptides within each V-J. Welch's t-statistics and random forest reduced 500 to 650 V-J features to 13, which were used in a naive Bayes classifier (R e1071). TCRdb passed the public sequencing reads through fastp at Q25 and MiXCR, retaining productive beta sequences. Entries that share a CDR3 protein sequence are merged under the most common genes and DNA. TCRdb's processing, not the study's, gives the V and J calls here. The sample data list approximately 530,000 distinct CDR3 sequences, and over 15% of these were observed just once. The ten largest clones add up to 15% to 20% of the sample.

The rearrangement combines TRBV4-1 with TRBJ2-3; 12 junctional bases match TRBD1. The specimen sequenced was blood. This clonotype originated in a woman between 18 and 29 years old with Graves' hyperthyroidism. The DNA sequence is as follows: TGCGCCAGCAGCCAAGAATGGGGACAGGGGGCAGCAGATACGCAGTATTTT. Translated, it reads CASSQEWGQGAADTQYF.